A single sample is the source of the 25 T cell receptor beta chains below, sequenced in a study of cytomegalovirus exposure and HLA in healthy donors. Using immunoSEQ multiplex PCR, the repertoire was profiled, and TCRdb retains in-frame clones only, with some absent. In the table there are some 85,000 clones, around 96% of which are singletons. The sequencing input was PBMCs. Source of these receptors: a woman between 18 and 30 years old in good health and CMV-seronegative.

The chain uses TRBV29-1 and TRBJ1-3; D is undetermined. The CDR3 consists of 13 residues. CDR1 and CDR2 from the germline V gene are SQVTM and ANQGSEA. Trimming stripped 5 bases from V and 8 bases from J, with 16 bases between. The CDR3 sequence: CSVRPGSGDTIYF. CDR3 nucleotide sequence: TGCAGCGTTCGCCCCGGTTCGGGAGACACCATATATTTT.

V and J are TRBV6-5 and TRBJ2-5; perhaps TRBD2 as D (6 bases). V was clipped by 2 bases and J by 2 bases, with 15 bases between them. CDR3 length: 16 amino acids. Germline loops: CDR1 MNHEY, CDR2 SVGAGI. CDR3 in amino acids: CASSYNSFGGQETQYF. CDR3 coding DNA: TGTGCCAGCAGTTACAACTCCTTCGGGGGTCAAGAGACCCAGTACTTC.

The genes are TRBV25-1 and TRBJ2-7, with D uncertain. V lost 1 base to trimming and J lost 0 bases, with 7 bases between them. Germline V gives CDR1 MGHDK, CDR2 SYGVNS. This CDR3 contains 14 residues. The CDR3 DNA is TGTGCCAGCAGTGAATTCGGTAGCTCCTACGAGCAGTACTTC. This encodes CASSEFGSSYEQYF.

The chain joins TRBV6-6 to TRBJ1-1, with D perhaps matching TRBD1 (6 bases). Germline V gene lookup returns CDR1 MNHNY and CDR2 SVGAGI (reference sequence). The V end lost 0 bases, the J end lost 4 bases, and 12 bases lay between the germline ends. The length of the CDR3 is 15 residues. CDR3 amino acids: CASSYSGGRGTEAFF. The CDR3 DNA sequence: TGTGCCAGCAGTTACTCAGGGGGAAGGGGCACTGAAGCTTTCTTT.

The chain joins TRBV2 to TRBJ1-5; no reliable D call. This CDR3 has 13 amino acids. V was cut by 5 bases and J by 5 bases, with 10 bases left in between. Germline CDR1 SNHLY, CDR2 FYNNEI. In DNA, the CDR3 is TGTGCCAGCAGTCCCGACGGGGATCAGCCCCAGCATTTT. This encodes CASSPDGDQPQHF.

Remarks on this clone: One end of the junction fails to match germline, which may point to a read error. This chain joins TRBV7-8 and TRBJ2-1; 9 nucleotides match TRBD2. There are 11 residues in the CDR3. CDR1 is SGHVS, CDR2 FQNEAQ, per germline. The CDR3 DNA sequence: TGTGCCAGCAGCCTCGGGACTAGCTTGGTCTTC. This encodes CASSLGTSLVF.

The genes are TRBV28 and TRBJ1-2; a possible D gene is TRBD1 (6 bases). Trimming left V 5 bases short and J 3 bases short, with 16 bases between. Germline V gives CDR1 MDHEN, CDR2 SYDVKM. The CDR3 extends over 15 amino acids. The CDR3 nucleotides are TGTGCCAGCAGTCGTTACAGGGAGATTTACTATGGCTACACCTTC. It encodes CASSRYREIYYGYTF.

The chain links TRBV6-6 to TRBJ2-7, with D hard to call. The germline CDR1 and CDR2 sequences are MNHNY and SVGAGI (reference sequence). The ends were cut back, 2 bases at V and 0 bases at J, with 8 bases in the middle. The CDR3 is 14 residues long. In DNA, the CDR3 is TGTGCCAGCAGTTACCTCCTGAGCTCCTACGAGCAGTACTTC. Amino acid sequence: CASSYLLSSYEQYF.

V gene TRBV28 combines with J gene TRBJ2-1; 8 bases are shared with TRBD1. With 7 bases clipped from V and 8 bases from J, the junction kept 10 bases outside the gene matches. Germline CDR1 reads MDHEN; CDR2 reads SYDVKM. CDR3 size: 14 residues. CDR3 nucleotides: TGTGCCAGCAATGAGGACAGGGTGTGGGATGAGCAGTTCTTC. It translates to CASNEDRVWDEQFF.

The J gene is TRBJ2-1, the V gene TRBV18; 7 bases fit TRBD2. CDR1 is KGHSH and CDR2 is LQKENI in the germline V gene. Trimming cost V 2 bases and J 5 bases; bases outside gene matches: 3. There are 14 residues in the CDR3. The CDR3 loop is CASSPSSGNNEQFF. CDR3 DNA: TGTGCCAGCTCACCATCTAGCGGAAACAATGAGCAGTTCTTC.

This chain joins TRBV7-9 and TRBJ1-1, with D maybe TRBD1 (5 bases). The V gene lost 1 base and the J gene lost 7 bases, with 25 bases spanning the gap. This CDR3 contains 18 residues. Germline lookup yields CDR1 SEHNR and CDR2 FQNEAQ (reference sequence). CDR3 DNA sequence: TGTGCCAGCAGCTTAGACACATGGGAGGCAGGGCCCCTGGATGAAGCTTTCTTT. As protein: CASSLDTWEAGPLDEAFF.

V is TRBV4-1 and J is TRBJ2-5; D is uncertain. CDR1 and CDR2 (germline): MGHRA, YSYEKL. The CDR3 has 17 amino acids. The germline V and J ends were trimmed by 2 bases and 5 bases, with 21 bases remaining between them. The CDR3: CASSQTPTWSVGETQYF. In DNA form, the CDR3 reads TGCGCCAGCAGCCAAACACCAACTTGGAGCGTCGGGGAGACCCAGTACTTC.

The chain has TRBV5-6 and TRBJ2-3, with a weak D call TRBD2 (6 bases). The V gene's germline CDR1 is SGHDT and CDR2 YYEEEE. V gave up 2 bases and J gave up 5 bases, with 15 bases separating them. This CDR3 spans 15 amino acids. CDR3 loop: CASSLPFRGGDTQYF. The CDR3 DNA reads as TGTGCCAGCAGCTTACCCTTCCGGGGAGGAGATACGCAGTATTTT.

This chain connects TRBV5-1 to TRBJ2-3, with 15 nucleotides matching TRBD2. CDR3 length equals 20 residues. V shed 3 bases, J shed 5 bases, and the junction held 16 bases outside the gene matches. Germline V lookup: CDR1 SGHRS, CDR2 YFSETQ. The CDR3 is CASSSQSMGLAGGVGDTQYF. The CDR3 coding sequence is TGCGCCAGCAGCTCCCAATCAATGGGACTAGCGGGAGGTGTAGGAGATACGCAGTATTTT.

This sequence joins TRBV4-1 and TRBJ2-1; D is uncertain. Germline lookup yields CDR1 MGHRA and CDR2 YSYEKL. V was pared by 1 base and J by 5 bases, with 12 bases between. The CDR3 has 15 residues. CDR3 loop: CASSQGLVSDNEQFF. CDR3 DNA: TGCGCCAGCAGCCAAGGTCTTGTTTCAGACAATGAGCAGTTCTTC.

The chain employs TRBV12-5 and TRBJ1-1; no firm D call. The CDR3 totals 15 residues. V shed 0 bases and J shed 0 bases, with 8 bases lying between them. Per germline, CDR1 LGHNT and CDR2 FRNRAP. The CDR3 bases are TGTGCTAGTGGTTTGGTGGGTGGAGTGAACACTGAAGCTTTCTTT. Its translation: CASGLVGGVNTEAFF.

The J gene is TRBJ2-1, the V gene TRBV13; 12 bases agree with TRBD2. V dropped 4 bases and J dropped 9; count of bases not matched to a gene: 16. The CDR3 spans 18 residues. The germline V gene has CDR1 PRHDT and CDR2 FYEKMQ (reference sequence). CDR3 loop: CASSYFLETSGRSGEQFF. The CDR3 DNA reads as TGTGCCAGCAGCTACTTCCTCGAAACTAGCGGGAGGAGCGGTGAGCAGTTCTTC.

Turning to this clone: In the same sample, other DNA sequences code for this CDR3. The rearrangement uses TRBV5-1 and TRBJ2-3; TRBD1 aligns across 10 bases. Germline V lookup: CDR1 SGHRS, CDR2 YFSETQ. The CDR3 has 16 residues. The J segment lost 1 base and the V segment lost 0 bases, leaving 2 bases of the junction unmatched. The CDR3 spells CASSLAGTGGTDTQYF. The CDR3 DNA follows: TGCGCCAGCAGCTTGGCCGGGACAGGGGGCACAGATACGCAGTATTTT.

This rearrangement joins TRBV6-4 to TRBJ2-1; a possible D gene is TRBD1 (6 bases). V dropped 7 bases and J dropped 4 bases, with 17 bases sitting between them. The CDR3 contains 15 residues. Germline V gene data show CDR1 as MRHNA and CDR2 as SNTAGT. CDR3 coding DNA: TGTGCCAGCATCTACCCAGGGGACCAATACAATGAGCAGTTCTTC. Its translation is CASIYPGDQYNEQFF.

The V call is TRBV11-2, the J call TRBJ2-5; tentative D call: TRBD1 (6 bases). The germline gives CDR1 SGHAT, CDR2 FQNNGV. Trimming pared 6 bases from V and 3 bases from J, leaving 17 bases between. CDR3 length: 15 residues. CDR3 bases: TGTGCCAGCAGACGACGGGGACAAACGGAAGAGACCCAGTACTTC. Translation gives CASRRRGQTEETQYF.

The J gene is TRBJ2-1, the V gene TRBV6-1; TRBD2 matches at 9 bases. From germline, CDR1 is MNHNS and CDR2 SASEGT. V lost 4 bases and J lost 3; bases outside the gene matches: 10. The CDR3 consists of 17 residues. For the CDR3, the DNA is TGTGCCAGCAGTGGTAGTCTAGCGGGATCTTACTACAATGAGCAGTTCTTC. Protein: CASSGSLAGSYYNEQFF.

The rearrangement links TRBV19 to TRBJ1-1; D gene uncertain. CDR3 length: 11 residues. Germline assignment: CDR1 LNHDA and CDR2 SQIVND (reference sequence). V lost 7 bases and J lost 3, with 6 bases in between. CDR3 coding DNA: TGTGCCAGTATGCGGGACACTGAAGCTTTCTTT. Translated: CASMRDTEAFF.

This clone appeared once. This chain connects TRBV6-5 to TRBJ2-1; D is possibly TRBD2 (5 bases). The CDR3 contains 14 residues. CDR1 and CDR2 (germline): MNHEY, SVGAGI. Deletions cut 2 bases from V and 8 bases from J, with 13 bases between. This CDR3 reads CASSYGLKVDEQFF. DNA for the CDR3: TGTGCCAGCAGTTACGGACTTAAGGTCGATGAGCAGTTCTTC.

The gene calls are TRBV23-1 and TRBJ2-2, with D possibly being TRBD2 (6 bases). TRBV23-1 is sorted into the ORF group, with uncertain function. This CDR3 is built from 16 residues. The V gene lost 6 bases and the J gene lost 7 bases, with 21 bases spanning the gap. Written as DNA, the CDR3 is TGCGCCAGCAGGCTGGAGGGACTCCCCAGTCTCGGGGAGCTGTTTTTT. Residues: CASRLEGLPSLGELFF.

J is TRBJ2-5 and V is TRBV11-3, with D perhaps matching TRBD2 (6 bases). CDR3 length: 13 amino acids. Germline CDR1 and CDR2: SGHNT and YENEEA. V gave up 7 bases and J gave up 2 bases, with 11 bases separating them. CDR3 sequence: CASTAGDQETQYF. The CDR3 nucleotides read TGTGCCAGCACAGCGGGTGATCAAGAGACCCAGTACTTC.